The 32 T cell receptor beta chains listed next were all sequenced from one sample in a study of spatial heterogeneity in lung cancer. Each CDR3 protein gets one entry after TCRdb re-called the 5' RACE reads with MiXCR. The data show fewer than 150,000 distinct CDR3 sequences, less than 14% seen once. As for time point: blood at routine non-recurrence follow-up after resection. Sequences were derived from PBMCs, sampled at follow-up. The origin of the receptors is a female donor with early-stage non-small cell lung cancer.

The chain links TRBV25-1 to TRBJ1-5; 8 nucleotides agree with TRBD1. Germline lookup yields CDR1 MGHDK and CDR2 SYGVNS. The CDR3 spans 13 residues. Trimming removed 6 bases from V and 10 bases from J; junction bases left unmatched: 8. CDR3 in amino acids: CASRGPGQGPQHF. In DNA form, the CDR3 reads TGTGCCAGCAGGGGACCCGGACAGGGCCCCCAGCATTTT.

This clonotype was counted at least ten times. This chain uses TRBV12-5 with TRBJ2-2; D not certain. Germline CDR1 reads LGHNT; CDR2 reads FRNRAP. This CDR3 has 13 residues. Trimming took 4 bases from V and 4 from J, leaving 7 bases between them. CDR3 sequence reads: CASGSRFTGELFF. The CDR3 DNA follows: TGTGCTAGTGGTTCCCGGTTCACCGGGGAGCTGTTTTTT. The full variable domain, its missing parts supplied by reference TRBV12-5 and TRBJ2-2, is DARVTQTPRHKVTEMGQEVTMRCQPILGHNTVFWYRQTMMQGLELLAYFRNRAPLDDSGMPKDRFSAEMPDATLATLKIQPSEPRDSAVYFCASGSRFTGELFFGEGSRLTVL.

This clonotype was found a few times. The chain couples TRBV5-5 to TRBJ2-2, with TRBD2 identical over 12 bases. The CDR3 has 16 residues. Germline loops: CDR1 SGHKS, CDR2 YYEKEE (reference sequence). After removal of 4 bases from V and 4 bases from J, the junction contained 5 bases not matched to a gene. CDR3 protein: CASSARTSGATGELFF. DNA of the CDR3: TGTGCCAGCAGCGCCAGGACTAGCGGGGCCACCGGGGAGCTGTTTTTT.

This clonotype turned up a few times. CDR3 bases: TGTGCCAGCAGCAACTACAGGGGAACTTACGCTTTCTTT. Its translation: CASSNYRGTYAFF. V gene TRBV7-2 combines with J gene TRBJ1-1; 7 positions match TRBD1. This CDR3 contains 13 residues. Germline V gives CDR1 SGHTA, CDR2 FQGNSA. J gave up 11 bases and V 5 bases, and 11 bases lay outside the gene matches. The full variable domain, with the rest looked up from reference TRBV7-2 and TRBJ1-1, is GAGVSQSPSNKVTEKGKDVELRCDPISGHTALYWYRQSLGQGLEFLIYFQGNSAPDKSGLPSDRFSAERTGGSVSTLTIQRTQQEDSAVYLCASSNYRGTYAFFGQGTRLTVV.

This clonotype has a count of ten or more. This chain uses TRBV5-1 with TRBJ2-3; D is ambiguous. Germline CDR1 is SGHRS and CDR2 is YFSETQ. There are 19 residues in the CDR3. V lost 0 bases and J 2 bases, leaving 22 bases between the germline ends. CDR3 sequence reads: CASSLAGPSAWRTTDTQYF. CDR3 DNA sequence: TGCGCCAGCAGCTTGGCCGGCCCATCAGCTTGGCGGACCACAGATACGCAGTATTTT.

CDR3: CASSKTSGRSSDTQYF. The CDR3 DNA is TGTGCCAGCAGCAAAACTAGCGGGAGGAGTTCAGATACGCAGTATTTT. V and J are TRBV21-1 and TRBJ2-3; the table's D call, TRBD2, was not checked against the DNA. TRBV21-1 has pseudogene status. This CDR3 has 16 residues.

At least ten counts were recorded for this clonotype. This chain connects TRBV12-3 or TRBV12-4 to TRBJ2-1; TRBD2 might be the D (6 bases). The CDR3 has 14 amino acids. The V end was cut by 0 bases, the J end by 12 bases, with 15 bases between. CDR3 DNA sequence: TGTGCCAGCAGTTTAGCGCTCGTGGGAGGCTGGCAGTTCTTC. This sequence encodes CASSLALVGGWQFF.

The chain joins TRBV4-2 to TRBJ1-6; D gene unclear. The CDR3 contains 13 residues. V lost 0 bases, J lost 13 bases, and 10 bases lay in between. Germline V CDR1 and CDR2: LGHNA, YNFKEQ. CDR3 region: CASSQDLSFPLHF. CDR3 sequence (DNA): TGTGCCAGCAGCCAAGATCTCTCCTTCCCCCTCCACTTT.

This clonotype was observed many times. The chain couples TRBV29-1 to TRBJ1-2, with TRBD1 as a possible D gene (5 bases). Germline assignment: CDR1 SQVTM and CDR2 ANQGSEA. CDR3 size: 13 residues. V was cut by 4 bases and J by 2 bases, with 11 bases left in between. For the CDR3, the DNA is TGCAGCGTTGGCAGGGAACAAAACTATGGCTACACCTTC. Its protein product is CSVGREQNYGYTF. The full variable domain, its missing parts supplied by reference TRBV29-1 and TRBJ1-2, is SAVISQKPSRDICQRGTSLTIQCQVDSQVTMMFWYRQQPGQSLTLIATANQGSEATYESGFVIDKFPISRPNLTFSTLTVSNMSPEDSSIYLCSVGREQNYGYTFGSGTRLTVV.

This clonotype appeared many times. V is TRBV6-1 and J is TRBJ2-1; TRBD1 aligns across 8 bases. The CDR3 is 16 amino acids. The germline gives CDR1 MNHNS, CDR2 SASEGT. With V trimmed by 4 bases and J by 2 bases, 7 bases remained unmatched. The CDR3 DNA sequence: TGTGCCAGCAGTGGGAGGACAGGGAACCCCTACAATGAGCAGTTCTTC. This sequence encodes CASSGRTGNPYNEQFF.

This chain joins TRBV4-3 and TRBJ2-3; 8 nucleotides line up with TRBD2. The junction had 6 bases not matched to a gene; V was cut back by 0 bases and J by 4 bases. CDR1 LGHNA and CDR2 YSLEER come from the germline V gene. The CDR3 runs to 16 residues. CDR3 nucleotide sequence: TGCGCCAGCAGCCAAGACGGCGCGGGAGGTGCAGATACGCAGTATTTT. Translated: CASSQDGAGGADTQYF.

The chain has TRBV24-1 and TRBJ2-5; 7 bases are a match to TRBD1. The trim removed 2 bases at V and 1 base at J, leaving 6 bases unmatched. The CDR3 has 16 amino acids. In germline, CDR1 is KGHDR, CDR2 SFDVKD. CDR3 sequence: CATSDWGTETQETQYF. The CDR3 DNA reads as TGTGCCACCAGTGATTGGGGGACAGAAACCCAAGAGACCCAGTACTTC.

The chain joins TRBV28 to TRBJ2-7; tentative D call: TRBD2 (5 bases). CDR3 length: 12 amino acids. CDR1 MDHEN and CDR2 SYDVKM come from the germline V gene. Trimming cost V 3 bases and J 7 bases, with 10 bases left between them. The CDR3 is CASSFGLREQYF. The CDR3 region has the DNA TGTGCCAGCAGTTTCGGACTGAGGGAGCAGTACTTC.

The genes are TRBV9 and TRBJ1-2; TRBD1 matches at 9 bases. The CDR3 sequence is 14 residues long. From germline, CDR1 is SGDLS and CDR2 YYNGEE. Trimming removed 3 bases from V and 4 bases from J; junction bases left unmatched: 4. DNA for the CDR3: TGTGCCAGCAGCGCCGGGACAGGGTCCTATGGCTACACCTTC. As protein: CASSAGTGSYGYTF.

The chain combines TRBV6-5 with TRBJ2-2; TRBD1 might be the D (6 bases). Trimming took off 2 bases at V and 4 bases at J, with 11 bases between the two ends. Germline V gene data show CDR1 as MNHEY and CDR2 as SVGAGI. The CDR3 consists of 15 residues. For the CDR3, the DNA is TGTGCCAGCAGTTACGGAACAGGGTTCACCGGGGAGCTGTTTTTT. This translates into CASSYGTGFTGELFF.

This clonotype has just a few counts. The V gene is TRBV20-1, the J gene TRBJ1-2, with 10 bases lining up with TRBD1. V lost 2 bases, J lost 4 bases, and 19 bases stayed unmatched. The CDR3 spans 19 residues. CDR1 is DFQATT and CDR2 is SNEGSKA in the germline V gene (reference sequence). DNA for the CDR3: TGCAGTGCTAGACCTCCCTCCCTTTTCGACAGGGGGCTGATCTATGGCTACACCTTC. Protein product: CSARPPSLFDRGLIYGYTF.

This clonotype appeared many times. CDR3 amino acids: CASSQASTDTQYF. CDR3 sequence (DNA): TGTGCCAGCAGCCAAGCCTCAACAGATACGCAGTATTTT. The chain links TRBV3-1 to TRBJ2-3; D ambiguous. Trimming cost V 1 base and J 3 bases, with 5 bases left between them. Germline V gives CDR1 LGHDT, CDR2 YNNKEL (reference sequence). The CDR3 loop spans 13 amino acids.

This clonotype occurred a few times. The chain employs TRBV5-5 and TRBJ1-2; D ambiguous. The CDR3 is 15 residues long. CDR1 is SGHKS and CDR2 is YYEKEE in the germline V gene (reference sequence). Trimming removed 0 bases at V and 0 bases at J, with 9 bases between. The CDR3 loop is CASSLAVTTNYGYTF. CDR3 nucleotides: TGTGCCAGCAGCTTGGCGGTAACTACTAACTATGGCTACACCTTC. The full variable domain, in which reference TRBV5-5 and TRBJ1-2 provide the parts outside the CDR3, is DAGVTQSPTHLIKTRGQQVTLRCSPISGHKSVSWYQQVLGQGPQFIFQYYEKEERGRGNFPDRFSARQFPNYSSELNVNALLLGDSALYLCASSLAVTTNYGYTFGSGTRLTVV.

This clonotype was seen many times. The chain employs TRBV7-8 and TRBJ2-2, with D possibly matching TRBD2 (6 bases). V dropped 6 bases and J dropped 4 bases, with 12 bases sitting between them. This CDR3 comprises 14 residues. Germline CDR1 reads SGHVS; CDR2 reads FQNEAQ. The DNA of the CDR3 is TGTGCCAGCAGACGACTAGAGGCCACCGGGGAGCTGTTTTTT. It is translated as CASRRLEATGELFF.

This clonotype has a count of ten or more. V is TRBV28 and J is TRBJ2-1; no clear D gene. CDR1 and CDR2 (germline): MDHEN, SYDVKM. V was shortened by 6 bases and J by 6 bases, with 18 bases between the two germline ends. The CDR3 length is 15 residues. The DNA for the CDR3 is TGTGCCAGCAGCCCTATCCCTCGACTGTTCAATGAGCAGTTCTTC. This codes for CASSPIPRLFNEQFF.

The chain couples TRBV20-1 to TRBJ1-2; weak D call: TRBD1 (6 bases). The CDR3 has 13 residues. Trimming took 1 base from V and 8 from J, leaving 14 bases between them. The germline gives CDR1 DFQATT, CDR2 SNEGSKA (reference sequence). The CDR3 loop is CSARVVGARGYTF. CDR3 in DNA: TGCAGTGCTAGAGTTGTGGGGGCGAGAGGCTACACCTTC.

This clonotype was recorded many times. The chain employs TRBV28 and TRBJ2-7; the match to TRBD1 covers 7 bases. V shed 7 bases, J shed 6 bases, and the junction held 9 bases outside the gene matches. The CDR3 contains 13 residues. Per germline, CDR1 MDHEN and CDR2 SYDVKM. The CDR3 here is CASNRYRGSEQYF. CDR3 coding DNA: TGTGCCAGCAACAGGTACAGGGGATCCGAGCAGTACTTC.

The chain combines TRBV11-2 with TRBJ2-1, with D possibly being TRBD2 (6 bases). V was shortened by 6 bases and J by 4 bases, with 16 bases between the two germline ends. The CDR3 extends over 15 amino acids. Germline loops: CDR1 SGHAT, CDR2 FQNNGV. DNA for the CDR3: TGTGCCAGCAGACGCCCGGGACTGAAATACAATGAGCAGTTCTTC. This encodes CASRRPGLKYNEQFF.

This clonotype was seen repeatedly, ten times or more. The V gene is TRBV20-1, the J gene TRBJ2-7, with 16 bases aligning to TRBD2. The CDR3 length is 19 residues. V dropped 1 base and J dropped 7; count of bases not matched to a gene: 16. From germline, CDR1 is DFQATT and CDR2 SNEGSKA (reference sequence). CDR3 coding DNA: TGCAGTGCTAGAGCCAAACCGGGACTAGCGGGAGGGAGGCGTGGAGAGCAGTACTTC. It is translated as CSARAKPGLAGGRRGEQYF.

This clonotype was found a few times. This chain links TRBV6-5 with TRBJ2-7; 8 positions match TRBD1. This CDR3 spans 15 amino acids. The junction had 14 bases not matched to a gene; V was cut back by 9 bases and J by 4 bases. Germline CDR1 and CDR2: MNHEY and SVGAGI. DNA for the CDR3: TGTGCCAGTAAAAGGGGGCAGGGGGCGCGATACGAGCAGTACGTC. Protein sequence: CASKRGQGARYEQYV.

This clonotype was seen many times. The genes are TRBV27 and TRBJ2-1, with TRBD1 identical over 10 bases. The J segment lost 4 bases and the V segment lost 5 bases, leaving 5 bases of the junction unmatched. CDR1 and CDR2 from the germline V gene are MNHEY and SMNVEV (reference sequence). The CDR3 runs to 15 residues. This CDR3 reads CASSRQGADYNEQFF. The CDR3 DNA follows: TGTGCCAGCAGTCGACAGGGGGCTGATTACAATGAGCAGTTCTTC.

This clonotype appeared many times. V is TRBV5-1 and J is TRBJ2-5; 7 bases match TRBD2. Germline V gene data show CDR1 as SGHRS and CDR2 as YFSETQ. V shed 0 bases, J shed 6 bases, and the junction held 8 bases outside the gene matches. CDR3 length: 15 amino acids. CDR3 protein: CASSLEGRETKTQYF. The CDR3 nucleotides read TGCGCCAGCAGCTTGGAAGGGCGGGAGACGAAGACCCAGTACTTC.

The genes are TRBV7-3 and TRBJ1-1; a weak D match, TRBD1 (5 bases). The V end was cut by 5 bases, the J end by 1 base, with 8 bases between. The CDR3 extends over 13 amino acids. CDR1 is SGHTA, CDR2 FQGTGA, per germline. CDR3 protein: CASSEQENTEAFF. CDR3 DNA: TGTGCCAGCAGCGAACAGGAGAACACTGAAGCTTTCTTT.

This clonotype was counted only a few times. This chain connects TRBV21-1 to TRBJ2-7; the DNA was not used to check the table's D call, TRBD1. TRBV21-1 is noted as a pseudogene. The CDR3 is 14 residues long. The CDR3 DNA reads as TGTGCCAGCAGTCAAGGGGTGGCGGGCTACGAGCAGTACGTC. Translation gives CASSQGVAGYEQYV.

This clonotype was counted only a few times. The V gene is TRBV20-1, the J gene TRBJ2-5; 12 positions agree with TRBD2. V was pared by 5 bases and J by 4 bases, with 5 bases of the junction left unmatched. This CDR3 spans 14 amino acids. CDR1 and CDR2 from the germline V gene are DFQATT and SNEGSKA (reference sequence). CDR3: CSAVPGLAGETQYF. The CDR3, as DNA: TGCAGTGCTGTTCCGGGACTAGCGGGAGAGACCCAGTACTTC.

There are many counts of this clonotype. This chain joins TRBV27 and TRBJ2-7; 8 nucleotides line up with TRBD1. The V gene end was trimmed by 5 bases and the J gene end by 4 bases; junction bases not matched to a gene: 13. The CDR3 is made up of 16 amino acids. The germline gives CDR1 MNHEY, CDR2 SMNVEV (reference sequence). Here the CDR3 reads CASSPSRTGWSYEQYF. CDR3 sequence (DNA): TGTGCCAGCAGTCCATCCCGGACAGGGTGGAGTTACGAGCAGTACTTC.

The chain joins TRBV24-1 to TRBJ2-6; D perhaps matches TRBD1 (5 bases). V lost 3 bases to trimming and J lost 2 bases, with 19 bases between them. Per the germline V gene, CDR1 is KGHDR and CDR2 is SFDVKD. This CDR3 has 19 amino acids. This CDR3 is CATSDHGADMKTGANVLTF. In DNA form, the CDR3 reads TGTGCCACCAGTGATCATGGGGCGGACATGAAGACTGGGGCCAACGTCCTGACTTTC.